This is a list of T cell receptor beta chains from one sample in a study of blood T cell repertoires in COVID-19. TCRdb's table, derived via immunoSEQ multiplex PCR, lists solely in-frame clones and lacks some. The sample yields some 86,000 clones, approximately 90% seen once. Material for sequencing was peripheral blood. All receptors come from a human donor with active COVID-19. The donor label of this sample is uncertain. CDR3s include the opening cysteine and the closing phenylalanine or tryptophan. Each record gives: clone size, J gene, V gene, CDR3 protein. Part of the rows lack a size; the others show once, few, many or a class for expanded clones.

clone_size: .
j_call: TRBJ2-1
v_call: TRBV5-6
cdr3_aa: CASSLVGSQSNNEQFF

clone_size: .
j_call: TRBJ1-2
v_call: TRBV7-8
cdr3_aa: CASSLDASLGTVDYGYTF

clone_size: .
j_call: TRBJ1-2
v_call: TRBV10-3
cdr3_aa: CAISESGRGSVYGYTF

clone_size: .
j_call: TRBJ1-2
v_call: TRBV11-2
cdr3_aa: CASSSTGGGGGYGYTF

clone_size: .
j_call: TRBJ2-7
v_call: TRBV2
cdr3_aa: CASRNPSGEEQYF

clone_size: .
j_call: TRBJ1-2
v_call: TRBV5-6
cdr3_aa: CASSSSNYGYTF

clone_size: .
j_call: TRBJ2-1
v_call: TRBV5-1
cdr3_aa: CASSSSGVGNNEQFF

clone_size: .
j_call: TRBJ1-1
v_call: TRBV5-6
cdr3_aa: CASSYDRGTNTEAFF

clone_size: .
j_call: TRBJ2-1
v_call: TRBV20-1
cdr3_aa: CSASRPGNEQFF

clone_size: .
j_call: TRBJ2-7
v_call: TRBV7-2
cdr3_aa: CASSATAPAAGISYEQYF

clone_size: .
j_call: TRBJ2-3
v_call: TRBV6-2/TRBV6-3
cdr3_aa: CASSYLQGLSTDTQYF

clone_size: .
j_call: TRBJ2-7
v_call: TRBV12-3/TRBV12-4
cdr3_aa: CASSLGGPYEQYF

clone_size: .
j_call: TRBJ2-3
v_call: TRBV6-4
cdr3_aa: CASSDRFRDNTDTQYF

clone_size: few
j_call: TRBJ2-7
v_call: TRBV5-1
cdr3_aa: CASSVGQGADEQYF

clone_size: .
j_call: TRBJ2-2
v_call: TRBV5-1
cdr3_aa: CASSLELAGFFGNTGELFF

clone_size: .
j_call: TRBJ1-2
v_call: TRBV11-2
cdr3_aa: CASSPGAPYGYTF

clone_size: .
j_call: TRBJ2-7
v_call: TRBV2
cdr3_aa: CASSDRTATYEQYF

clone_size: .
j_call: TRBJ2-1
v_call: TRBV12-3/TRBV12-4
cdr3_aa: CASSLVNNEQFF

clone_size: .
j_call: TRBJ1-1
v_call: TRBV19
cdr3_aa: CASSPRTGSTEAFF

clone_size: .
j_call: TRBJ1-2
v_call: TRBV2
cdr3_aa: CASMGQGARTF

clone_size: few
j_call: TRBJ1-1
v_call: TRBV29-1
cdr3_aa: CSVEPQGLTGGTGAFF

clone_size: .
j_call: TRBJ1-2
v_call: TRBV19
cdr3_aa: CASSIQVGGYTF

clone_size: .
j_call: TRBJ1-3
v_call: TRBV24-1
cdr3_aa: CATRHRGAGNTIYF

clone_size: .
j_call: TRBJ2-7
v_call: TRBV7-9
cdr3_aa: CASSSRDRLYEQYF

clone_size: .
j_call: TRBJ2-1
v_call: TRBV5-1
cdr3_aa: CASSPSTSGGIDEQFF

clone_size: .
j_call: TRBJ2-3
v_call: TRBV7-3
cdr3_aa: CASSPQTPMATDTQYF

clone_size: once
j_call: TRBJ2-7
v_call: TRBV15
cdr3_aa: CATSRDRNGEQYF

clone_size: .
j_call: TRBJ1-4
v_call: TRBV19
cdr3_aa: CASTPRRDRDEKLFF

clone_size: .
j_call: TRBJ2-1
v_call: TRBV28
cdr3_aa: CASSLTGGRRNEQFF

clone_size: once
j_call: TRBJ2-5
v_call: TRBV4-2
cdr3_aa: CASSPQGYETQYF

clone_size: .
j_call: TRBJ2-3
v_call: TRBV24-1
cdr3_aa: CATSDPTSGGRDTQYF

clone_size: once
j_call: TRBJ1-1
v_call: TRBV4-3
cdr3_aa: CASSQELRQTTEAFF

clone_size: .
j_call: TRBJ2-3
v_call: TRBV7-2
cdr3_aa: CASSLLGGDSTDTQYF

clone_size: .
j_call: TRBJ2-1
v_call: TRBV11-2
cdr3_aa: CASATSGGYNEQFF

clone_size: .
j_call: TRBJ2-1
v_call: TRBV7-2
cdr3_aa: CASPYYAGSYNEQFF

clone_size: .
j_call: TRBJ2-1
v_call: TRBV19
cdr3_aa: CASSTERGYNEQFF

clone_size: .
j_call: TRBJ2-1
v_call: TRBV11-3
cdr3_aa: CASSSRTGDNEQFF

clone_size: .
j_call: TRBJ2-7
v_call: TRBV5-1
cdr3_aa: CASSLEGRGLYEQYF

clone_size: .
j_call: TRBJ1-5
v_call: TRBV2
cdr3_aa: CASGETGVNQPQHF

clone_size: .
j_call: TRBJ2-3
v_call: TRBV12-3/TRBV12-4
cdr3_aa: CASSFTGTDTQYF

clone_size: .
j_call: TRBJ1-3
v_call: TRBV6-1
cdr3_aa: CASSDGGNTIYF

clone_size: .
j_call: TRBJ1-1
v_call: TRBV5-1
cdr3_aa: CASSRGQGRNEAFF

clone_size: .
j_call: TRBJ2-2
v_call: TRBV10-3
cdr3_aa: CASRQGAGELFF

clone_size: .
j_call: TRBJ2-7
v_call: TRBV6-1
cdr3_aa: CASSEVVGGHYSYEQYF

clone_size: once
j_call: TRBJ1-6
v_call: TRBV14
cdr3_aa: CASSPWTGRSGNSPLHF

clone_size: .
j_call: TRBJ1-4
v_call: TRBV7-9
cdr3_aa: CASSFHGARATNEKLFF

clone_size: few
j_call: TRBJ1-3
v_call: TRBV19
cdr3_aa: CASSSQTGNTIYF